Shown below are 13 T cell receptor beta chains from a single sample sequenced in a study of cytomegalovirus exposure and HLA in healthy donors. Primers included in the PCR were 60 Vbeta and 13 Jbeta primers. TCRdb's copy holds only in-frame clones and misses some; the assay was immunoSEQ multiplex PCR. This table lists about 110,000 clones. Specimen: PBMCs. Source of these receptors: a man aged 50 to 60 in good health and CMV-seronegative.

The chain has TRBV4-3 and TRBJ2-1; D not resolved. The CDR3 totals 15 residues. Trimming removed 0 bases from V and 3 bases from J, with 9 bases in between. Germline V lookup: CDR1 LGHNA, CDR2 YSLEER. The chain's CDR3 is CASSQDVILYNEQFF. Here the CDR3 DNA reads TGCGCCAGCAGCCAAGATGTAATTCTCTACAATGAGCAGTTCTTC.

A word on this clone: Germline and junction disagree at one end, which may indicate a read error. CDR3 protein: CASSQAWTALNAQFF. Here the CDR3 DNA reads TGCGCCAGCAGCCAAGCTTGGACAGCTTTGAATGCGCAGTTCTTC. This rearrangement joins TRBV4-1 to TRBJ2-1; the D gene is possibly TRBD1 (6 bases). This CDR3 region has 15 residues. CDR1 and CDR2 from the germline V gene are MGHRA and YSYEKL.

V and J are TRBV19 and TRBJ1-6; D remains unclear. Germline assignment: CDR1 LNHDA and CDR2 SQIVND (reference sequence). Deletions cut 0 bases from V and 0 bases from J, with 12 bases between. This CDR3 has 18 residues. The CDR3 DNA sequence: TGTGCCAGTAGTATAGATGGTCCCAGGTACTCCTATAATTCACCCCTCCACTTT. Amino acid sequence: CASSIDGPRYSYNSPLHF.

The chain combines TRBV9 with TRBJ1-2; possibly TRBD1 for D (5 bases). V lost 2 bases and J 3 bases, leaving 8 bases between the germline ends. This CDR3 contains 13 residues. The germline gives CDR1 SGDLS, CDR2 YYNGEE. CDR3 region: CASSVQGDYGYTF. The CDR3 DNA reads TGTGCCAGCAGCGTCCAGGGTGACTATGGCTACACCTTC.

The rearrangement links TRBV18 to TRBJ1-4; the D gene is possibly TRBD1 (6 bases). The V and J ends lost 6 bases and 8 bases respectively, with 16 bases between them. The V gene's germline CDR1 is KGHSH and CDR2 LQKENI. The CDR3 has 14 residues. The CDR3 loop is CASSSGAPVEKLFF. CDR3 sequence (DNA): TGTGCCAGCTCGTCAGGGGCACCGGTCGAAAAACTGTTTTTT.

The rearrangement links TRBV18 to TRBJ1-4, with TRBD1 matching over 7 bases. CDR3 size: 15 residues. Germline CDR1 KGHSH, CDR2 LQKENI. The junction had 6 bases not matched to a gene; V was cut back by 3 bases and J by 5 bases. In DNA, the CDR3 is TGTGCCAGCTCACCCGGACAGGTGGGGAATGAAAAACTGTTTTTT. Amino acids: CASSPGQVGNEKLFF.

This chain links TRBV5-1 with TRBJ2-1; 10 bases fit TRBD2. Trimming took 4 bases from V and 0 from J; bases not matched to a gene: 7. This CDR3 region has 17 residues. Germline CDR1 reads SGHRS; CDR2 reads YFSETQ. The CDR3 DNA follows: TGCGCCAGCAGCGCGATAGCGGGAGGCCTCTCCTACAATGAGCAGTTCTTC. Protein: CASSAIAGGLSYNEQFF.

This rearrangement joins TRBV19 to TRBJ2-5; D perhaps matches TRBD1 (5 bases). The germline CDR1 and CDR2 sequences are LNHDA and SQIVND (reference sequence). The CDR3 sequence is 15 residues long. V dropped 2 bases and J dropped 2 bases, with 12 bases sitting between them. CDR3: CASSILTAGQETQYF. As DNA, the CDR3 is TGTGCCAGTAGTATATTGACGGCAGGGCAAGAGACCCAGTACTTC.

The V call is TRBV5-1, the J call TRBJ2-1, with 10 positions matching TRBD2. The length of the CDR3 is 14 residues. V lost 6 bases and J lost 8; bases outside the gene matches: 8. Looked up from germline, CDR1 is SGHRS and CDR2 is YFSETQ. The CDR3 region is CASMIAGGNYEQFF. In nucleotides, the CDR3 is TGCGCCAGCATGATAGCGGGAGGTAATTATGAGCAGTTCTTC.

The CDR3 region is CASAAMAGNTIYF. In DNA form, the CDR3 reads TGTGCCAGTGCCGCGATGGCTGGAAACACCATATATTTT. This rearrangement joins TRBV25-1 to TRBJ1-3; D is undetermined. Trimming pared 9 bases from V and 2 bases from J, leaving 11 bases between. There are 13 residues in the CDR3. CDR1 and CDR2 (germline): MGHDK, SYGVNS.

The chain has TRBV7-9 and TRBJ1-2, with D possibly TRBD1 on 6 matching bases. Trimming took 5 bases from V and 1 from J, leaving 23 bases between them. This CDR3 is 18 amino acids long. Germline loops: CDR1 SEHNR, CDR2 FQNEAQ (reference sequence). CDR3 region: CASSRPDSSSAYNYGYTF. The CDR3 bases are TGTGCCAGCAGCCGCCCGGACAGCTCAAGCGCTTATAACTATGGCTACACCTTC.

This chain uses TRBV4-1 with TRBJ1-5; no definite D call. The CDR3 has 17 amino acids. Germline V lookup: CDR1 MGHRA, CDR2 YSYEKL. Trimming shortened V by 0 bases and J by 3 bases, and 15 bases separated the two germline ends. For the CDR3, the DNA is TGCGCCAGCAGCCAAGATTCTTTAGCAGCTTACAATCAGCCCCAGCATTTT. Translated, it gives CASSQDSLAAYNQPQHF.

J is TRBJ2-1 and V is TRBV4-1, with 9 bases identical to TRBD1. CDR1 is MGHRA, CDR2 YSYEKL, per germline. The V gene end was trimmed by 4 bases and the J gene end by 6 bases; junction bases not matched to a gene: 7. CDR3 length: 15 residues. The CDR3 sequence is CASSLWGTGINEQFF. CDR3 in DNA: TGCGCCAGCAGCCTCTGGGGGACAGGGATCAATGAGCAGTTCTTC.